Detailed here is one T cell receptor beta chain. The target antigen is unknown. Data came from immunoSEQ multiplex PCR; TCRdb stores just in-frame clones and leaves some out. Among under 75,000 clones, 90% were seen once, and the ten largest hold approximately 4.1%. This CDR3 has 16 residues. CDR1 is SGHTS, CDR2 YDEGEE, per germline. V was cut by 4 bases and J by 8 bases, with 22 bases left in between. The sample belongs to a study of graft-versus-host responses after intestinal transplantation. Here the sequenced sample was unstimulated CD8+ T cells sorted from spleen or lymph node cells, taken before transplant. The chain has TRBV5-8 and TRBJ2-1; a possible D gene is TRBD2 (7 bases). The TCR comes from a human donor who was the organ donor for an intestinal transplant. DNA for the CDR3: TGTGCCAGCAGCACGTCAGCGGGACAAGAGTATTATGAGCAGTTCTTC. This encodes CASSTSAGQEYYEQFF.